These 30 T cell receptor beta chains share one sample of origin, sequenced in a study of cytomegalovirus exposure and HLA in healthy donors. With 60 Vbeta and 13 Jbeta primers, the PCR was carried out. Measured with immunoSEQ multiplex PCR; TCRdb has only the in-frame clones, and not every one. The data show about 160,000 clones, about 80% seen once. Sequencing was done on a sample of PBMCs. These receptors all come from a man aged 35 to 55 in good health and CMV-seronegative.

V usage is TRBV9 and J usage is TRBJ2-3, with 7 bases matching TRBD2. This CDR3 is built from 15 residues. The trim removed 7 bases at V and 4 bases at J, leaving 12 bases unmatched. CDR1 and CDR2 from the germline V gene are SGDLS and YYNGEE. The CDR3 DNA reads TGTGCCAGCGGAGGCGGCGGGAGTAGGCCAGATACGCAGTATTTT. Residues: CASGGGGSRPDTQYF.

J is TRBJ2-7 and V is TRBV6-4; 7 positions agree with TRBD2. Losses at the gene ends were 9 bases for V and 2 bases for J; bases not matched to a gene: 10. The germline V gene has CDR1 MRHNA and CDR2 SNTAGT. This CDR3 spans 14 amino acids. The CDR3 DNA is TGTGCCAGTAACACCGGGGGGTCGCCCTACGAGCAGTACGTC. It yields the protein CASNTGGSPYEQYV.

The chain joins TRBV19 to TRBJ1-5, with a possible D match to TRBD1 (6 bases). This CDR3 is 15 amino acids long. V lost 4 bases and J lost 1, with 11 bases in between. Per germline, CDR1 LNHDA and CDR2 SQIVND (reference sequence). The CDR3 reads CASSNDRGSNQPQHF. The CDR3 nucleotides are TGTGCCAGTAGTAATGATAGGGGGAGCAATCAGCCCCAGCATTTT.

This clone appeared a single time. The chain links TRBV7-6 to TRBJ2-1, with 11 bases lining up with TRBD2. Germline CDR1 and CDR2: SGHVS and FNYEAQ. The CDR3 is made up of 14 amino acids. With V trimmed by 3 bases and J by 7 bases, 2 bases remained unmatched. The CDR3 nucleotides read TGTGCCAGCAGCTTTAGCGGGAGGGTAAATGAGCAGTTCTTC. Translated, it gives CASSFSGRVNEQFF.

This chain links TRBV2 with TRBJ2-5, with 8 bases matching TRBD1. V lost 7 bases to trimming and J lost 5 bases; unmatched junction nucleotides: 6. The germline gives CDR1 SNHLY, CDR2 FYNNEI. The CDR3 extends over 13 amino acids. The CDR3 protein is CASTSDRVETQYF. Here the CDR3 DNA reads TGTGCCAGCACCTCGGACAGGGTGGAGACCCAGTACTTC. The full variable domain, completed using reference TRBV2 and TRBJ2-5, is EPEVTQTPSHQVTQMGQEVILRCVPISNHLYFYWYRQILGQKVEFLVSFYNNEISEKSEIFDDQFSVERPDGSNFTLKIRSTKLEDSAMYFCASTSDRVETQYFGPGTRLLVL.

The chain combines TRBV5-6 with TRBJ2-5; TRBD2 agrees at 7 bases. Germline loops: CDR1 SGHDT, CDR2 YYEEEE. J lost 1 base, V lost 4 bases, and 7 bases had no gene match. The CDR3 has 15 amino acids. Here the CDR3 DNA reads TGTGCCAGCAGCCTGGCTAGCGGCCCCCAAGAGACCCAGTACTTC. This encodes CASSLASGPQETQYF.

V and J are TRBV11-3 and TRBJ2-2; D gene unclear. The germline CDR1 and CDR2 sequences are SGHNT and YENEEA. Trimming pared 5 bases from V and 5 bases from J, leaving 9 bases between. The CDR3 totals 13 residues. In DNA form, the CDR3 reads TGTGCCAGCAGCCCGGCGCGGACCGGGGAGCTGTTTTTT. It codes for CASSPARTGELFF.

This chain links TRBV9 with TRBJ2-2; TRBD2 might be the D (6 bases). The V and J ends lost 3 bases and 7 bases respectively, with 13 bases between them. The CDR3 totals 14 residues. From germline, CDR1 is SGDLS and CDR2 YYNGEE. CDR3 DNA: TGTGCCAGCAGCGCTACTAGCTTGGGCGGGGAGCTGTTTTTT. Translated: CASSATSLGGELFF. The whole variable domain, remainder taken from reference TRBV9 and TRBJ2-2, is DSGVTQTPKHLITATGQRVTLRCSPRSGDLSVYWYQQSLDQGLQFLIQYYNGEERAKGNILERFSAQQFPDLHSELNLSSLELGDSALYFCASSATSLGGELFFGEGSRLTVL.

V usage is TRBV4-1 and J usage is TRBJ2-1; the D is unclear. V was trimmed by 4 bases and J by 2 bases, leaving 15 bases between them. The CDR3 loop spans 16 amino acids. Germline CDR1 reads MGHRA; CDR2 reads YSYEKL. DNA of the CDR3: TGCGCCAGCAGCCTGCTCGGCCTAGAGGCCTACAATGAGCAGTTCTTC. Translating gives CASSLLGLEAYNEQFF.

CDR3 sequence: CASSPSLRETQYF. CDR3 DNA: TGTGCCAGCTCACCATCACTACGTGAGACCCAGTACTTC. The rearrangement joins TRBV18 to TRBJ2-5; D is ambiguous. The CDR3 runs to 13 residues. Trimming cost V 2 bases and J 5 bases, with 9 bases left between them. Looked up from germline, CDR1 is KGHSH and CDR2 is LQKENI.

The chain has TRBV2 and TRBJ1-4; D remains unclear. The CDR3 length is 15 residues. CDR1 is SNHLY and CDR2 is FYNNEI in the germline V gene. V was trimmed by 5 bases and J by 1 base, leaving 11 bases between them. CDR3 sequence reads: CASSIRYGTNEKLFF. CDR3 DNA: TGTGCCAGCAGTATCCGGTACGGAACTAATGAAAAACTGTTTTTT. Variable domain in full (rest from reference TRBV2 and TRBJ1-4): EPEVTQTPSHQVTQMGQEVILRCVPISNHLYFYWYRQILGQKVEFLVSFYNNEISEKSEIFDDQFSVERPDGSNFTLKIRSTKLEDSAMYFCASSIRYGTNEKLFFGSGTQLSVL.

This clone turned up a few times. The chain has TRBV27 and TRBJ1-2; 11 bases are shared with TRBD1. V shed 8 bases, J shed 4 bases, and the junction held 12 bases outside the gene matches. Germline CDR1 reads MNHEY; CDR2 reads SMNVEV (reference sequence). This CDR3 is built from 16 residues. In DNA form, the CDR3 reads TGTGCCAGCCTCCGGACCGGACAGGGGGCGATCTATGGCTACACCTTC. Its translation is CASLRTGQGAIYGYTF.

The CDR3 DNA is TGTGCCAGCAGCCATTTACAGGGGGCGGGAGGCTACACCTTC. The encoded protein is CASSHLQGAGGYTF. This sequence joins TRBV2 and TRBJ1-2, with 9 bases matching TRBD1. J gave up 8 bases and V 6 bases, and 10 bases lay outside the gene matches. Germline lookup yields CDR1 SNHLY and CDR2 FYNNEI. CDR3 length: 14 amino acids.

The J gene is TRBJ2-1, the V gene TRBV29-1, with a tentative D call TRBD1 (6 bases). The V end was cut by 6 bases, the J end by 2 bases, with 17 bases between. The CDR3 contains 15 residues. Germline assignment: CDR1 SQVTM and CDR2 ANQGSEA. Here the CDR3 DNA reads TGCAGCGTCGAAACAACAGGGCAAACCTACAATGAGCAGTTCTTC. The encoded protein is CSVETTGQTYNEQFF.

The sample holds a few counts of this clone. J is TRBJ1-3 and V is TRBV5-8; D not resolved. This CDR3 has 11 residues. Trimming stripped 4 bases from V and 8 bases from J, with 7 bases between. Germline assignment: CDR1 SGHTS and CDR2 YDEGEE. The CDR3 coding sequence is TGTGCCAGCAGCCCGCGATACACCATATATTTT. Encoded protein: CASSPRYTIYF.

This chain's CDR3 is CASSHRTSGSYEQYF. The CDR3 DNA reads TGTGCCAGCAGCCACCGGACTAGCGGGAGCTACGAGCAGTACTTC. This rearrangement joins TRBV7-2 to TRBJ2-7; 13 bases line up with TRBD2. Germline V gene data show CDR1 as SGHTA and CDR2 as FQGNSA. Unmatched junction bases numbered 4, after V lost 5 bases and J lost 3 bases. The CDR3 contains 15 residues.

CDR3 region: CAISERPGGNTEAFF. The DNA of the CDR3 is TGTGCCATCAGTGAGCGGCCCGGGGGGAACACTGAAGCTTTCTTT. The chain joins TRBV10-3 to TRBJ1-1; possibly TRBD1 for D (5 bases). Germline CDR1 reads ENHRY; CDR2 reads SYGVKD. The CDR3 is 15 residues long. V dropped 2 bases and J dropped 1 base, with 11 bases sitting between them.

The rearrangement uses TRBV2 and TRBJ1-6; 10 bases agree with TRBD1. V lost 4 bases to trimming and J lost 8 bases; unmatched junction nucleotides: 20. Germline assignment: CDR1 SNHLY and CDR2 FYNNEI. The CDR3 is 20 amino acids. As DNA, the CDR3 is TGTGCCAGCAGTGTAGCATCCGGGACAGGGGACAGAAGTAAGGATTCACCCCTCCACTTT. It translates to CASSVASGTGDRSKDSPLHF.

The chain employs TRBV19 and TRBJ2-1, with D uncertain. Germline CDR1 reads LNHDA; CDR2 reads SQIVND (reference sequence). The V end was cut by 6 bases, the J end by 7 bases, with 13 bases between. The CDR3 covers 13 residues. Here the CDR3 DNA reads TGTGCCAGTAGGCCCGCAGGTTCGAATGAGCAGTTCTTC. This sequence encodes CASRPAGSNEQFF.

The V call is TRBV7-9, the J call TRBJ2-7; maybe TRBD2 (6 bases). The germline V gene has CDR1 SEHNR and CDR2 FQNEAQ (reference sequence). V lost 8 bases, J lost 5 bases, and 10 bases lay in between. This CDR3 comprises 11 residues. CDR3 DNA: TGTGCCAGCGGGGGGTTCCACGAGCAGTACGTC. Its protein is CASGGFHEQYV.

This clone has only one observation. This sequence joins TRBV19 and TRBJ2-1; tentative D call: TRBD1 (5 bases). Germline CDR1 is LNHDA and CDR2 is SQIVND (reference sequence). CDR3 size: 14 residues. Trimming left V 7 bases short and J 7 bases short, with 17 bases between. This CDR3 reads CASTPRVRANEQFF. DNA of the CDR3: TGTGCCAGTACCCCCAGGGTCAGAGCGAATGAGCAGTTCTTC.

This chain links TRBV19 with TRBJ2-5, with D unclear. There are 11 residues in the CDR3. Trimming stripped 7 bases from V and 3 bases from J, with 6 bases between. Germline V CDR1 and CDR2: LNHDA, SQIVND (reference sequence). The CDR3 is CASKAEETQYF. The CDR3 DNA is TGTGCCAGTAAGGCGGAAGAGACCCAGTACTTC.

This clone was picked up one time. CDR3 loop: CASSVGFEGAVPSSGANVLTF. The CDR3 DNA reads as TGTGCCAGCAGCGTAGGGTTCGAGGGGGCCGTACCGAGCTCTGGGGCCAACGTCCTGACTTTC. The chain uses TRBV9 and TRBJ2-6; 7 positions match TRBD1. The CDR3 loop spans 21 amino acids. The ends lost 0 bases at V and 0 bases at J; junction bases unmatched: 15. The germline V gene has CDR1 SGDLS and CDR2 YYNGEE.

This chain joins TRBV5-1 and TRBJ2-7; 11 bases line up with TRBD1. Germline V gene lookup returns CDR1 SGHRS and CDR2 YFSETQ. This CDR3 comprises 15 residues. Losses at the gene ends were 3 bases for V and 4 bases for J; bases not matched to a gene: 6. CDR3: CASSSGTGGKYEQYF. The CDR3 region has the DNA TGCGCCAGCAGCTCAGGGACAGGGGGAAAGTACGAGCAGTACTTC.

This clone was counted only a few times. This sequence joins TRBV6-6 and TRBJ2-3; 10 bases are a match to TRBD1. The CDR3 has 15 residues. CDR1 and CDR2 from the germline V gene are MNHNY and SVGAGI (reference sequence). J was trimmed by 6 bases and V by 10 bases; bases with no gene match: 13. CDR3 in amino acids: CATRTPGQGSDTQYF. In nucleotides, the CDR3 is TGTGCCACACGAACCCCGGGACAGGGGTCCGATACGCAGTATTTT.

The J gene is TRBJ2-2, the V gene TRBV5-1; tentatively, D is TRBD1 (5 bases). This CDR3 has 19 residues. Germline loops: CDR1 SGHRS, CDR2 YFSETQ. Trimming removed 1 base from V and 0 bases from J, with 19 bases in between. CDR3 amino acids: CASSLYLGQGNTNTGELFF. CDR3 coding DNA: TGCGCCAGCAGCTTGTATCTGGGGCAGGGAAATACGAACACCGGGGAGCTGTTTTTT.

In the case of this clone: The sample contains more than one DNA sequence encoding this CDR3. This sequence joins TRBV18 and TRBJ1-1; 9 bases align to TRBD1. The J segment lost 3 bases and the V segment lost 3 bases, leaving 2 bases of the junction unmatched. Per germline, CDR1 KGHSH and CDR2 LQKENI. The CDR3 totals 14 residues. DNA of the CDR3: TGTGCCAGCTCACCCACAGGGGGCGACACTGAAGCTTTCTTT. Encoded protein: CASSPTGGDTEAFF.

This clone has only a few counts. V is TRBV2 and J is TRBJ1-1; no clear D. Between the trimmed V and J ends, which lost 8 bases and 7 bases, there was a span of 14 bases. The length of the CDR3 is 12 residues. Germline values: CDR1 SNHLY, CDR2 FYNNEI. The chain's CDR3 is CASLVRVLEAFF. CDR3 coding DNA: TGTGCCAGCCTAGTTCGAGTCCTTGAAGCTTTCTTT.

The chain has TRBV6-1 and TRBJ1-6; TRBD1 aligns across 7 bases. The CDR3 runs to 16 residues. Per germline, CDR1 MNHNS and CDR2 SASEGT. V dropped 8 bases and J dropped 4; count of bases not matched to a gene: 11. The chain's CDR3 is CASYEGGASYNSPLHF. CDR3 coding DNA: TGTGCCAGCTATGAAGGGGGCGCGTCGTATAATTCACCCCTCCACTTT.

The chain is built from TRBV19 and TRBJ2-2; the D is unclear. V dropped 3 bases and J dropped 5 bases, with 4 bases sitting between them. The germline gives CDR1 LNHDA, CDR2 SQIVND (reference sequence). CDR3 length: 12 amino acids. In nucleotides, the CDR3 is TGTGCCAGTAGTATCCTGACCGGGGAGCTGTTTTTT. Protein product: CASSILTGELFF. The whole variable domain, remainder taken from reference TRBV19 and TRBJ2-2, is DGGITQSPKYLFRKEGQNVTLSCEQNLNHDAMYWYRQDPGQGLRLIYYSQIVNDFQKGDIAEGYSVSREKKESFPLTVTSAQKNPTAFYLCASSILTGELFFGEGSRLTVL.